What follows are 30 T cell receptor beta chains derived from one specimen sequenced in a study of T cell repertoires in cytomegalovirus infection. From the reads, TCRdb called clonotypes with MiXCR, one entry per CDR3 protein. The data show approximately 490,000 distinct CDR3 sequences, with approximately 10% seen just once and about a tenth held by the top ten. Sequenced sample: PBMCs. These TCRs come from a human donor in good health (CMV status not recorded). Some clones in this sample may be carry-over from other donors' samples.

This clonotype appeared many times. The rearrangement uses TRBV6-1 and TRBJ2-2; 13 bases line up with TRBD2. The CDR3 is 18 residues long. V was pared by 4 bases and J by 2 bases, with 7 bases of the junction left unmatched. The germline gives CDR1 MNHNS, CDR2 SASEGT. CDR3 DNA: TGTGCCAGCAGTGGCCCACTAGCGGGGGGGCAAAACACCGGGGAGCTGTTTTTT. Residues: CASSGPLAGGQNTGELFF.

This clonotype was detected many times. The genes are TRBV6-1 and TRBJ2-1, with TRBD2 identical over 9 bases. The CDR3 extends over 15 amino acids. Trimming took 4 bases from V and 7 from J; bases not matched to a gene: 8. Germline-derived CDR1 and CDR2 are MNHNS and SASEGT. DNA for the CDR3: TGTGCCAGCAGTGTACAGCGGGGGGTTTTGAATGAGCAGTTCTTC. This encodes CASSVQRGVLNEQFF.

This clonotype was observed at least ten times. The V call is TRBV12-3 or TRBV12-4, the J call TRBJ2-3, with a tentative D call TRBD1 (5 bases). The CDR3 contains 14 residues. The ends were cut back, 1 base at V and 3 bases at J, with 8 bases in the middle. CDR3 sequence: CASSLEGPTDTQYF. The CDR3 nucleotides are TGTGCCAGCAGTTTAGAGGGGCCGACAGATACGCAGTATTTT.

V gene TRBV18 combines with J gene TRBJ2-2; maybe TRBD1 (5 bases). This CDR3 is built from 15 residues. Germline CDR1 and CDR2: KGHSH and LQKENI. V was pared by 3 bases and J by 2 bases, with 10 bases between. Here the CDR3 reads CASSPMGPNTGELFF. CDR3 DNA: TGTGCCAGCTCACCGATGGGGCCCAACACCGGGGAGCTGTTTTTT.

This clonotype showed up many times. The rearrangement links TRBV6-1 to TRBJ2-5; no reliable D call. The CDR3 totals 12 residues. The V gene lost 4 bases and the J gene lost 4 bases, with 7 bases spanning the gap. CDR1 is MNHNS and CDR2 is SASEGT in the germline V gene. CDR3 loop: CASSGRSETQYF. Here the CDR3 DNA reads TGTGCCAGCAGTGGCCGGTCAGAGACCCAGTACTTC.

The chain uses TRBV10-3 and TRBJ1-1; D uncertain. Trimming stripped 0 bases from V and 7 bases from J, with 12 bases between. CDR3 length: 14 residues. Per germline, CDR1 ENHRY and CDR2 SYGVKD. The CDR3 DNA is TGTGCCATCAGTGAGTCTGAGGAGACCCTTGAAGCTTTCTTT. This gives the protein CAISESEETLEAFF.

V gene TRBV20-1 combines with J gene TRBJ1-1; D is perhaps TRBD1 (5 bases). In germline, CDR1 is DFQATT, CDR2 SNEGSKA (reference sequence). The CDR3 extends over 14 amino acids. Trimming shortened V by 3 bases and J by 0 bases, and 11 bases separated the two germline ends. The DNA of the CDR3 is TGCAGTGCTAGGGAATGGACACTGAACACTGAAGCTTTCTTT. Translated, it gives CSAREWTLNTEAFF.

This clonotype was counted ten times or more. The chain has TRBV6-6 and TRBJ2-7; D perhaps matches TRBD2 (5 bases). CDR3 length: 12 amino acids. V lost 2 bases, J lost 5 bases, and 7 bases lay in between. The germline CDR1 and CDR2 sequences are MNHNY and SVGAGI (reference sequence). Here the CDR3 reads CASSYRRDEQYF. The CDR3 DNA follows: TGTGCCAGCAGTTACAGGCGGGACGAGCAGTACTTC.

The genes are TRBV19 and TRBJ1-5; the D is unclear. Germline V lookup: CDR1 LNHDA, CDR2 SQIVND (reference sequence). The ends were cut back, 5 bases at V and 0 bases at J, with 23 bases in the middle. The CDR3 is 19 amino acids. In DNA, the CDR3 is TGTGCCAGTAGTCTTAAAATCGGACTTTTAACTTATAGCAATCAGCCCCAGCATTTT. The encoded protein is CASSLKIGLLTYSNQPQHF.

This clonotype was counted ten times or more. The chain combines TRBV10-3 with TRBJ2-7, with TRBD2 matching over 9 bases. This CDR3 spans 15 amino acids. The J segment lost 5 bases and the V segment lost 11 bases, leaving 16 bases of the junction unmatched. Germline loops: CDR1 ENHRY, CDR2 SYGVKD. As DNA, the CDR3 is TGTGCCGCCTCCGACTCTTTTAGCGGGAGCAACGAGCAGTACTTC. It encodes CAASDSFSGSNEQYF.

This clonotype was seen ten or more times. The rearrangement uses TRBV7-4 and TRBJ2-4; D is unclear. Trimming shortened V by 4 bases and J by 1 base, and 11 bases separated the two germline ends. Germline loops: CDR1 SGHVT, CDR2 SQSDAQ. This CDR3 is built from 15 residues. Here the CDR3 reads CASSWQERAKNIQYF. The CDR3 nucleotides are TGTGCCAGCAGCTGGCAGGAGAGGGCCAAAAACATTCAGTACTTC.

This clonotype was observed a handful of times. V gene TRBV20-1 combines with J gene TRBJ2-5; 13 nucleotides line up with TRBD2. J was trimmed by 5 bases and V by 6 bases; bases with no gene match: 12. CDR1 and CDR2 from the germline V gene are DFQATT and SNEGSKA (reference sequence). The CDR3 totals 16 residues. Written as DNA, the CDR3 is TGCAGTGCCAAACCCCCGGGACTAGCGGGGAGGGAGACCCAGTACTTC. It translates to CSAKPPGLAGRETQYF.

This clonotype was seen only a few times. This rearrangement joins TRBV13 to TRBJ2-7; 9 bases map to TRBD1. V was clipped by 6 bases and J by 3 bases; unmatched bases: 6. Germline V lookup: CDR1 PRHDT, CDR2 FYEKMQ (reference sequence). The CDR3 extends over 14 amino acids. For the CDR3, the DNA is TGTGCCAGCAGGACACAGGGGGCCAGCTACGAGCAGTACTTC. Translation: CASRTQGASYEQYF.

This clonotype appeared many times. This chain joins TRBV14 and TRBJ2-2; TRBD1 matches at 9 bases. With V trimmed by 6 bases and J by 4 bases, 9 bases remained unmatched. Germline V lookup: CDR1 SGHDN, CDR2 FVKESK. This CDR3 region has 16 residues. The CDR3 DNA reads TGTGCCAGCAGGCGACAGGGGGAAGGTTCCACCGGGGAGCTGTTTTTT. Its protein product is CASRRQGEGSTGELFF.

This clonotype has a count of ten or more. The chain joins TRBV12-3 or TRBV12-4 to TRBJ2-7; D gene uncertain. CDR3 length: 13 amino acids. Trimming left V 3 bases short and J 5 bases short, with 11 bases between. The CDR3 DNA reads as TGTGCCAGCAGTTTTGGGGTTCTGGACGAGCAGTACTTC. This translates into CASSFGVLDEQYF.

The chain is built from TRBV20-1 and TRBJ2-1; TRBD2 matches at 13 bases. CDR1 is DFQATT, CDR2 SNEGSKA, per germline (reference sequence). The length of the CDR3 is 15 residues. Trimming removed 0 bases from V and 7 bases from J; junction bases left unmatched: 3. CDR3 amino acids: CSARETSGRRNEQFF. CDR3 DNA sequence: TGCAGTGCTAGAGAGACTAGCGGGAGGAGGAATGAGCAGTTCTTC.

This clonotype was seen ten or more times. The CDR3 DNA follows: TGTGCCAGCAGCCAAGTTTCACCTAGGCAGTACTTC. It specifies CASSQVSPRQYF. The chain uses TRBV14 and TRBJ2-7; D uncertain. Germline V lookup: CDR1 SGHDN, CDR2 FVKESK. The CDR3 has 12 residues. V lost 1 base, J lost 9 bases, and 10 bases lay in between.

The chain has TRBV20-1 and TRBJ1-1, with D perhaps matching TRBD1 (5 bases). The CDR3 covers 14 residues. V shed 0 bases and J shed 0 bases, with 8 bases lying between them. CDR1 and CDR2 from the germline V gene are DFQATT and SNEGSKA (reference sequence). In DNA form, the CDR3 reads TGCAGTGCTAGAGAGGGGACCATGAACACTGAAGCTTTCTTT. Encoded protein: CSAREGTMNTEAFF.

The chain recombines TRBV7-9 with TRBJ1-1; D unclear. The V end was cut by 7 bases, the J end by 1 base, with 10 bases between. Germline-derived CDR1 and CDR2 are SEHNR and FQNEAQ (reference sequence). The CDR3 covers 13 residues. Here the CDR3 DNA reads TGTGCCAGCAAGCAGTCCCCGAACACTGAAGCTTTCTTT. Translated: CASKQSPNTEAFF.

This clonotype was counted between two and nine times. The V call is TRBV20-1, the J call TRBJ1-3, with D unclear. This CDR3 has 19 residues. V lost 0 bases to trimming and J lost 4 bases, with 25 bases between them. From germline, CDR1 is DFQATT and CDR2 SNEGSKA (reference sequence). The CDR3 DNA sequence: TGCAGTGCTAGAGATCCCGACGGAACCAGACCAAGCAGGGGAAACACCATATATTTT. Amino acid sequence: CSARDPDGTRPSRGNTIYF.

As DNA, the CDR3 is TGTGCCAGCAGACCCGGGGCAGGGCAGAGCACTGAAGCTTTCTTT. It specifies CASRPGAGQSTEAFF. The V gene is TRBV2, the J gene TRBJ1-1; tentatively, D is TRBD1 (5 bases). Germline V gene sequence: CDR1 SNHLY, CDR2 FYNNEI. The CDR3 extends over 15 amino acids. Trimming cost V 6 bases and J 4 bases, with 18 bases left between them.

This clonotype was seen ten or more times. The chain couples TRBV12-5 to TRBJ2-1; perhaps TRBD1 as D (7 bases). The CDR3 totals 14 residues. Germline V lookup: CDR1 LGHNT, CDR2 FRNRAP. Trimming took off 3 bases at V and 7 bases at J, with 13 bases between the two ends. The CDR3 DNA reads as TGTGCTAGTGGTTTAGCCCAGGGGGGTAATGAGCAGTTCTTC. Amino acid sequence: CASGLAQGGNEQFF.

The chain couples TRBV5-6 to TRBJ2-2, with 9 bases lining up with TRBD1. Trimming cost V 1 base and J 1 base; bases outside gene matches: 8. The CDR3 loop spans 18 amino acids. Germline V gene sequence: CDR1 SGHDT, CDR2 YYEEEE. CDR3 DNA sequence: TGTGCCAGCAGCTTGTGGGGACAGGGTTTCCTGAACACCGGGGAGCTGTTTTTT. It codes for CASSLWGQGFLNTGELFF.

In this sample, this clonotype turned up many times. The CDR3 DNA is TGTGCCATCAGGGCCCTTAACACTGAAGCTTTCTTT. This codes for CAIRALNTEAFF. V and J are TRBV10-3 and TRBJ1-1, with D unclear. Germline loops: CDR1 ENHRY, CDR2 SYGVKD. The V end was cut by 6 bases, the J end by 2 bases, with 7 bases between. The CDR3 is made up of 12 amino acids.

Ten or more counts support this clonotype. The rearrangement joins TRBV7-2 to TRBJ1-1; D is perhaps TRBD1 (5 bases). This CDR3 contains 15 residues. The germline V gene has CDR1 SGHTA and CDR2 FQGNSA. With 7 bases removed from V and 0 bases from J, the gap between germline ends came to 15 bases. The CDR3, as DNA: TGTGCCAGCATCCGGGGGGGGACCATGAACACTGAAGCTTTCTTT. It codes for CASIRGGTMNTEAFF.

This clonotype was detected a few times. V gene TRBV4-2 combines with J gene TRBJ2-4; D is uncertain. V was shortened by 3 bases and J by 0 bases, with 6 bases between the two germline ends. The CDR3 contains 14 residues. Germline CDR1 is LGHNA and CDR2 is YNFKEQ. CDR3 region: CASSHDLAKNIQYF. The CDR3, as DNA: TGTGCCAGCAGCCACGATCTAGCCAAAAACATTCAGTACTTC.

Only a few counts were recorded for this clonotype. One base away lies a much larger clone, so this may be a sequencing read error. J is TRBJ2-6 and V is TRBV5-6; D uncertain. Trimming removed 7 bases from V and 0 bases from J, with 2 bases in between. There are 12 residues in the CDR3. Looked up from germline, CDR1 is SGHDT and CDR2 is YYEEEE. Written as DNA, the CDR3 is TGTGCCAGCGCCTCTGGGGCCAACGTCCTGACTTTC. Translation: CASASGANVLTF.

This clonotype has more than one count but fewer than ten. The genes are TRBV19 and TRBJ1-1; 8 positions agree with TRBD1. J gave up 5 bases and V 9 bases, and 8 bases lay outside the gene matches. Germline values: CDR1 LNHDA, CDR2 SQIVND (reference sequence). The CDR3 covers 13 residues. CDR3 sequence reads: CARDREVRTEAFF. The DNA of the CDR3 is TGTGCCAGGGACAGGGAAGTGAGAACTGAAGCTTTCTTT.

The table lists this clonotype with many counts. The gene calls are TRBV7-8 and TRBJ2-1; weak D call: TRBD2 (5 bases). The CDR3 totals 15 residues. Germline lookup yields CDR1 SGHVS and CDR2 FQNEAQ. V was trimmed by 5 bases and J by 8 bases, leaving 19 bases between them. The CDR3 bases are TGTGCCAGCAGCCCTAGCTCAACCCCGGTGGATGAGCAGTTCTTC. Amino acid sequence: CASSPSSTPVDEQFF.

This clonotype has more than one count but fewer than ten. The chain combines TRBV10-3 with TRBJ1-5; possible D gene TRBD1, 5 bases. This CDR3 spans 14 amino acids. CDR1 and CDR2 (germline): ENHRY, SYGVKD. V lost 0 bases and J lost 7, with 10 bases in between. The CDR3 region has the DNA TGTGCCATCAGTGAGTCGGGGAGGGACCAGCCCCAGCATTTT. Its protein product is CAISESGRDQPQHF.